The sequence of this T cell receptor (beta chain) was determined in a study of T-cell reconstitution after alpha-beta-depleted transplantation in children. Library preparation (for TCRbeta) was performed with unique molecular identifiers. TCRdb called the PCR reads again in MiXCR, with one record for every CDR3 protein. The sample has 250,000 to 350,000 distinct CDR3 sequences, roughly 9.5% seen once; the top ten hold 9.5% to 13%. This TCR derives from a human donor who donated a stem cell graft to a child with SCID. The sequenced sample was PBMCs from the stem cell graft donor, obtained from the stem cell graft.

Here the CDR3 DNA reads TGCAGTGCAAGGACATCGACCTCCTACGAGCAGTACTTC. Its translation is CSARTSTSYEQYF. The chain employs TRBV20-1 and TRBJ2-7, with a weak D call TRBD1 (5 bases). Trimming removed 6 bases from V and 0 bases from J, with 12 bases in between. Germline values: CDR1 DFQATT, CDR2 SNEGSKA (reference sequence). The CDR3 is 13 amino acids.